These 11 T cell receptor beta chains were sequenced from one sample in a study of cytomegalovirus exposure and HLA in healthy donors. Primers for the PCR totalled 60 Vbeta and 13 Jbeta. The data were produced by immunoSEQ multiplex PCR, yet TCRdb's version contains in-frame clones alone and is incomplete. The repertoire holds more than 120,000 clones, with over 80% as singletons. The sequenced sample was PBMCs. These TCRs come from a woman aged 25 to 39 in good health and CMV-seronegative.

The V call is TRBV6-6, the J call TRBJ2-7; TRBD1 might be the D (6 bases). The CDR3 loop spans 13 amino acids. The V and J ends lost 6 bases and 5 bases respectively, with 14 bases between them. Germline V gene data show CDR1 as MNHNY and CDR2 as SVGAGI (reference sequence). The CDR3 region has the DNA TGTGCCAGCAGCTCACAGGGCAGCAACGAGCAGTACTTC. As protein: CASSSQGSNEQYF.

The chain recombines TRBV30 with TRBJ2-1; 15 positions match TRBD2. V lost 2 bases, J lost 7 bases, and 9 bases stayed unmatched. The CDR3 is 17 amino acids. Looked up from germline, CDR1 is GTSNPN and CDR2 is SVGIG (reference sequence). CDR3 region: CAWSRTSGRAGFNEQFF. In DNA form, the CDR3 reads TGTGCCTGGAGTCGGACTAGCGGGAGGGCCGGGTTTAATGAGCAGTTCTTC.

This chain uses TRBV2 with TRBJ1-4; 9 bases match TRBD1. This CDR3 is built from 15 residues. Germline-derived CDR1 and CDR2 are SNHLY and FYNNEI. With V trimmed by 5 bases and J by 8 bases, 9 bases remained unmatched. CDR3 in DNA: TGTGCCAGCAGTTTGGGACAGGGCGGGGTAGAAAAACTGTTTTTT. Translation gives CASSLGQGGVEKLFF.

This clone came up once. V gene TRBV18 combines with J gene TRBJ2-7; 9 bases line up with TRBD1. Unmatched junction bases numbered 7, after V lost 1 base and J lost 6 bases. The CDR3 loop spans 15 amino acids. Germline V CDR1 and CDR2: KGHSH, LQKENI. The CDR3 nucleotides are TGTGCCAGCTCACCACTTCGGACAGGGGAGGCCGAGCAGTACTTC. Translating gives CASSPLRTGEAEQYF.

This clone appeared a few times. V is TRBV5-4 and J is TRBJ2-7; 7 bases map to TRBD1. J gave up 8 bases and V 1 base, and 9 bases lay outside the gene matches. This CDR3 is 14 amino acids long. Germline V gene data show CDR1 as SGHNT and CDR2 as YYREEE (reference sequence). In DNA form, the CDR3 reads TGTGCCAGCAGCTTGAACTCGGGACAGAGAAAGCAGTACTTC. It yields the protein CASSLNSGQRKQYF.

J is TRBJ1-1 and V is TRBV6-1, with 7 bases matching TRBD1. The length of the CDR3 is 12 residues. V was pared by 11 bases and J by 5 bases, with 8 bases of the junction left unmatched. Germline V CDR1 and CDR2: MNHNS, SASEGT. CDR3 DNA sequence: TGTGCCGGCTGGGACAGAGGGACTGAAGCTTTCTTT. This translates into CAGWDRGTEAFF.

This clone has more than one count but fewer than ten. The chain couples TRBV5-1 to TRBJ1-1; no firm D call. Trimming left V 4 bases short and J 4 bases short, with 14 bases between. The germline CDR1 and CDR2 sequences are SGHRS and YFSETQ. The CDR3 contains 14 residues. The CDR3 nucleotides read TGCGCCAGCAGCAGCTCCGGAGGGTCCACTGAAGCTTTCTTT. It specifies CASSSSGGSTEAFF.

This clone was recorded only once. The chain uses TRBV5-1 and TRBJ2-2, with 8 nucleotides matching TRBD1. Trimming cost V 1 base and J 5 bases; bases outside gene matches: 1. The CDR3 has 14 residues. Germline CDR1 is SGHRS and CDR2 is YFSETQ. The CDR3 DNA reads as TGCGCCAGCAGCTTGCAGGGGGCGACCGGGGAGCTGTTTTTT. Translation: CASSLQGATGELFF.

V and J are TRBV19 and TRBJ1-1, with a tentative D call TRBD1 (6 bases). The germline V gene has CDR1 LNHDA and CDR2 SQIVND (reference sequence). The CDR3 consists of 16 residues. Trimming took off 7 bases at V and 5 bases at J, with 23 bases between the two ends. CDR3 in DNA: TGTGCCAGTACCAAAGGGCGGGGGCAGGGGAAGACTGAAGCTTTCTTT. It codes for CASTKGRGQGKTEAFF.

The chain carries TRBV30 and TRBJ1-2; tentative D call: TRBD1 (5 bases). The CDR3 consists of 13 residues. Between the trimmed V and J ends, which lost 1 base and 6 bases, there was a span of 12 bases. Germline CDR1 reads GTSNPN; CDR2 reads SVGIG (reference sequence). The CDR3 protein is CAWSAQQGHGYTF. CDR3 nucleotide sequence: TGTGCCTGGAGTGCGCAGCAGGGCCATGGCTACACCTTC.

The chain employs TRBV5-6 and TRBJ1-5; no firm D call. The ends were cut back, 0 bases at V and 11 bases at J, with 15 bases in the middle. Germline CDR1 SGHDT, CDR2 YYEEEE. This CDR3 spans 14 amino acids. DNA of the CDR3: TGTGCCAGCAGCTTGGCCAGCGCGGGAATGGCCCAGCATTTT. Translation: CASSLASAGMAQHF. The whole variable domain, remainder taken from reference TRBV5-6 and TRBJ1-5, is DAGVTQSPTHLIKTRGQQVTLRCSPKSGHDTVSWYQQALGQGPQFIFQYYEEEERQRGNFPDRFSGHQFPNYSSELNVNALLLGDSALYLCASSLASAGMAQHFGDGTRLSIL.